One and the same sample provided the 8 T cell receptor beta chains below, sequenced in a study of T cells in Graves' hyperthyroidism and ophthalmopathy. Amplification of TCR beta CDR3 regions used RNA as the template. When the TCR CDR3 underwent first-round RT-PCR, the HTBI primer set was used. TCRdb used MiXCR to reprocess the multiplex PCR reads, holding one entry per CDR3 protein. The sample has a few hundred thousand distinct CDR3 sequences; less than 25% are singletons. Input material: blood. These receptors all stem from a man aged 18 to 29 with Graves' hyperthyroidism.

This chain connects TRBV6-2 or TRBV6-3 to TRBJ2-7; TRBD2 matches at 10 bases. Germline values: CDR1 MNHEY, CDR2 SVGEGT. The CDR3 contains 14 residues. Trimming at V came to 2 bases and at J to 4 bases, leaving 2 bases not matched to a gene. The CDR3 here is CASSYASGSYEQYF. In DNA form, the CDR3 reads TGTGCCAGCAGTTACGCTAGCGGGAGTTACGAGCAGTACTTC.

This clonotype was seen more than once but under ten times. The V and J genes are TRBV11-2 and TRBJ2-7, with D perhaps matching TRBD1 (8 bases). Germline CDR1 and CDR2: SGHAT and FQNNGV. There are 16 residues in the CDR3. Deletions cut 2 bases from V and 6 bases from J, with 20 bases between. The chain's CDR3 is CASSLYTLTGEGEQYF. Written as DNA, the CDR3 is TGTGCCAGCAGCTTATATACCCTGACAGGGGAGGGCGAGCAGTACTTC.

This clonotype came up a few times. The chain joins TRBV5-6 to TRBJ2-1, with 7 bases aligning to TRBD1. J lost 5 bases, V lost 3 bases, and 2 bases had no gene match. The CDR3 consists of 13 residues. Germline V gene data show CDR1 as SGHDT and CDR2 as YYEEEE. CDR3 amino acids: CASSSTGHNEQFF. CDR3 DNA sequence: TGTGCCAGCAGCTCGACAGGGCACAATGAGCAGTTCTTC.

This clonotype was seen once. J is TRBJ2-7 and V is TRBV6-1; D remains unclear. In germline, CDR1 is MNHNS, CDR2 SASEGT. Trimming took off 5 bases at V and 3 bases at J, with 17 bases between the two ends. This CDR3 is built from 15 residues. CDR3: CASSRPRARGYEQYF. The CDR3 coding sequence is TGTGCCAGCAGTCGCCCCCGGGCCCGAGGCTACGAGCAGTACTTC.

This clonotype was detected ten times or more. The rearrangement joins TRBV20-1 to TRBJ1-2; D gene unclear. The CDR3 covers 12 residues. Trimming pared 6 bases from V and 2 bases from J, leaving 10 bases between. Per the germline V gene, CDR1 is DFQATT and CDR2 is SNEGSKA (reference sequence). CDR3 region: CSAHLPNYGYTF. In nucleotides, the CDR3 is TGCAGTGCCCACCTTCCCAACTATGGCTACACCTTC.

CDR3 sequence (DNA): TGTGCCAGCAGTTTATCGGGCGGGAGTCGAGAGACCCAGTACTTC. The encoded protein is CASSLSGGSRETQYF. The rearrangement links TRBV28 to TRBJ2-5; 7 nucleotides align to TRBD2. V was pared by 1 base and J by 4 bases, with 6 bases of the junction left unmatched. CDR3 length equals 15 residues. In germline, CDR1 is MDHEN, CDR2 SYDVKM.

The gene calls are TRBV7-8 and TRBJ2-7; D gene unclear. CDR1 and CDR2 from the germline V gene are SGHVS and FQNEAQ. This CDR3 contains 14 residues. The V end lost 4 bases, the J end lost 2 bases, and 12 bases lay between the germline ends. The CDR3 coding sequence is TGTGCCAGCAGCTCCGGACCCGAACCCTACGAGCAGTACTTC. The encoded protein is CASSSGPEPYEQYF.

This clonotype was seen many times. The rearrangement links TRBV6-5 to TRBJ1-5, with D hard to call. This CDR3 comprises 13 residues. Per germline, CDR1 MNHEY and CDR2 SVGAGI. V was pared by 5 bases and J by 7 bases, with 12 bases between. The CDR3 reads CASSHDGRQPQHF. CDR3 DNA sequence: TGTGCCAGCAGTCACGACGGACGGCAGCCCCAGCATTTT.